This entry lists 29 T cell receptor beta chains sequenced from one sample in a study of blood T cell repertoires in COVID-19. Data came from immunoSEQ multiplex PCR; TCRdb stores just in-frame clones and leaves some out. Altogether 150,000 or so clones are present, roughly 80% being singletons, with the ten largest covering roughly 9.2%. The sample was PBMCs or T cells enriched from blood (not recorded which). The receptors were sampled from a man aged 45 to 65 who had recovered from COVID-19.

This sequence joins TRBV29-1 and TRBJ1-3, with TRBD1 matching 8 bases. This CDR3 comprises 11 residues. The V gene's germline CDR1 is SQVTM and CDR2 ANQGSEA. Trimming cost V 6 bases and J 6 bases; bases outside gene matches: 1. DNA for the CDR3: TGCAGCGTGGACAGGGCAAACACCATATATTTT. Translation: CSVDRANTIYF.

This clone came up once. The V call is TRBV9, the J call TRBJ2-2; D is possibly TRBD1 (6 bases). The CDR3 extends over 14 amino acids. Germline V lookup: CDR1 SGDLS, CDR2 YYNGEE. Trimming pared 1 base from V and 3 bases from J, leaving 7 bases between. The CDR3 DNA reads TGTGCCAGCAGCGTAACAGGGTACACCGGGGAGCTGTTTTTT. Protein sequence: CASSVTGYTGELFF.

In this sample, this clone turned up once. This sequence joins TRBV28 and TRBJ1-1; TRBD1 agrees at 12 bases. CDR1 and CDR2 (germline): MDHEN, SYDVKM. This CDR3 has 17 amino acids. V gave up 1 base and J gave up 6 bases; unmatched junction bases: 9. The CDR3 DNA is TGTGCCAGCAGTTTATACATTCATGGGACAGGGGGCTCTGAAGCTTTCTTT. It encodes CASSLYIHGTGGSEAFF.

The chain is built from TRBV5-6 and TRBJ2-7, with 8 bases lining up with TRBD1. Germline-derived CDR1 and CDR2 are SGHDT and YYEEEE. The J segment lost 3 bases and the V segment lost 4 bases, leaving 6 bases of the junction unmatched. CDR3 size: 14 residues. The CDR3 loop is CASSRGQALYEQYF. CDR3 nucleotides: TGTGCCAGCAGCCGGGGACAGGCGCTCTACGAGCAGTACTTC.

The chain couples TRBV3-1 (or the pseudogene TRBV3-2) to TRBJ2-1; 13 positions match TRBD2. CDR1 is LGHDT and CDR2 is YNNKEL in the germline V gene (reference sequence). V was clipped by 3 bases and J by 4 bases; unmatched bases: 9. This CDR3 region has 18 residues. CDR3 loop: CASSQGLAGSPVYNEQFF. As DNA, the CDR3 is TGTGCCAGCAGCCAGGGACTAGCGGGATCACCTGTGTACAATGAGCAGTTCTTC.

This chain joins TRBV7-6 and TRBJ2-7; 8 positions match TRBD1. The germline V gene encodes CDR1 SGHVS and CDR2 FNYEAQ. The CDR3 runs to 16 residues. V dropped 2 bases and J dropped 6; count of bases not matched to a gene: 12. DNA for the CDR3: TGTGCCAGCAGCTTATCAGGGGGCCCCACTAAGGGCGAGCAGTACTTC. It is translated as CASSLSGGPTKGEQYF. Full variable domain (outside the CDR3, taken from reference TRBV7-6 and TRBJ2-7): GAGVSQSPRYKVTKRGQDVALRCDPISGHVSLYWYRQALGQGPEFLTYFNYEAQQDKSGLPNDRFSAERPEGSISTLTIQRTEQRDSAMYRCASSLSGGPTKGEQYFGPGTRLTVT.

V and J are TRBV29-1 and TRBJ2-7, with 9 bases identical to TRBD1. Germline CDR1 and CDR2: SQVTM and ANQGSEA. The ends lost 4 bases at V and 4 bases at J; junction bases unmatched: 8. This CDR3 spans 14 amino acids. CDR3 sequence (DNA): TGCAGCGTTGTTAGGGAGGACAGGGGTTACGAGCAGTACTTC. Its translation: CSVVREDRGYEQYF.

The CDR3 region has the DNA TGTGCCAGCAGCTCCGGGACTAGCGGGGGCAACCAAGAGACCCAGTACTTC. Amino acid sequence: CASSSGTSGGNQETQYF. V is TRBV2 and J is TRBJ2-5; 14 bases are a match to TRBD2. The CDR3 sequence is 17 residues long. Germline V gives CDR1 SNHLY, CDR2 FYNNEI. Trimming removed 6 bases from V and 0 bases from J; junction bases left unmatched: 6.

The chain is built from TRBV30 and TRBJ1-5; the D is unclear. V lost 0 bases and J 6 bases, leaving 12 bases between the germline ends. This CDR3 is 14 amino acids long. CDR1 GTSNPN and CDR2 SVGIG come from the germline V gene (reference sequence). The CDR3 protein is CAWSVPLGGQPQHF. The CDR3 nucleotides read TGTGCCTGGAGTGTACCTCTGGGAGGTCAGCCCCAGCATTTT.

As regards this clone: Within the sample, other DNA sequences also encode this same CDR3. Here the CDR3 reads CASSVLQGGTDTQYF. CDR3 in DNA: TGTGCCAGCAGCGTCCTACAGGGTGGAACAGATACGCAGTATTTT. The gene calls are TRBV9 and TRBJ2-3, with a weak D call TRBD1 (6 bases). Germline CDR1 reads SGDLS; CDR2 reads YYNGEE. Deletions cut 2 bases from V and 3 bases from J, with 13 bases between. The length of the CDR3 is 15 residues.

This clone was counted a single time. The chain employs TRBV5-1 and TRBJ2-7; D possibly corresponds to TRBD2 (5 bases). Trimming stripped 4 bases from V and 2 bases from J, with 13 bases between. CDR1 is SGHRS, CDR2 YFSETQ, per germline. CDR3 length equals 14 residues. CDR3 DNA sequence: TGCGCCAGCAGCGGCCGGGATAACCCCTACGAGCAGTACTTC. It specifies CASSGRDNPYEQYF. The full variable domain, completed using reference TRBV5-1 and TRBJ2-7, is KAGVTQTPRYLIKTRGQQVTLSCSPISGHRSVSWYQQTPGQGLQFLFEYFSETQRNKGNFPGRFSGRQFSNSRSEMNVSTLELGDSALYLCASSGRDNPYEQYFGPGTRLTVT.

V is TRBV19 and J is TRBJ1-1; a weak D match, TRBD1 (5 bases). Trimming cost V 7 bases and J 1 base, with 10 bases left between them. Germline V gene lookup returns CDR1 LNHDA and CDR2 SQIVND (reference sequence). This CDR3 spans 13 amino acids. The CDR3 region is CASIPGQNTEAFF. In DNA, the CDR3 is TGTGCCAGTATCCCCGGACAGAACACTGAAGCTTTCTTT.

The chain carries TRBV3-1 (or the pseudogene TRBV3-2) and TRBJ2-7, with 7 bases fitting TRBD1. The V segment lost 1 base and the J segment 3 bases; nucleotides outside the gene matches: 3. CDR3 length equals 14 residues. The V gene's germline CDR1 is LGHDT and CDR2 YNNKEL (reference sequence). DNA for the CDR3: TGTGCCAGCAGCCAAGGGGCAGGGGGCTACGAGCAGTACTTC. This translates into CASSQGAGGYEQYF.

The chain is built from TRBV7-9 and TRBJ2-3; D perhaps matches TRBD1 (5 bases). CDR1 is SEHNR and CDR2 is FQNEAQ in the germline V gene (reference sequence). The V end lost 5 bases, the J end lost 2 bases, and 17 bases lay between the germline ends. The CDR3 contains 16 residues. The CDR3 reads CASSETVWSHTDTQYF. The CDR3 DNA sequence: TGTGCCAGCAGCGAGACAGTGTGGTCGCACACAGATACGCAGTATTTT.

V gene TRBV21-1 combines with J gene TRBJ2-2; the table's D call TRBD1 went unverified against the DNA. TRBV21-1 is given as a pseudogene. There are 17 residues in the CDR3. CDR3 bases: TGTGCCAGCAGCGCCCAGAGCTGCCAGGAAAACACCGGGGAGCTGTTTTTT. Amino acid sequence: CASSAQSCQENTGELFF.

The rearrangement uses TRBV18 and TRBJ1-1; D call uncertain. Looked up from germline, CDR1 is KGHSH and CDR2 is LQKENI. The CDR3 runs to 14 residues. V lost 4 bases and J 6 bases, leaving 15 bases between the germline ends. In DNA form, the CDR3 reads TGTGCCAGCTCACTACGCGTGATTGAATCTGAAGCTTTCTTT. As protein: CASSLRVIESEAFF.

V and J are TRBV6-5 and TRBJ2-7; 9 nucleotides line up with TRBD1. This CDR3 is 15 amino acids long. Germline V lookup: CDR1 MNHEY, CDR2 SVGAGI. J gave up 3 bases and V 6 bases, and 9 bases lay outside the gene matches. CDR3 sequence: CASRTEDRGGYEQYF. CDR3 DNA: TGTGCCAGCAGGACCGAGGACAGGGGTGGCTACGAGCAGTACTTC.

V is TRBV10-3 and J is TRBJ2-7; 11 bases are shared with TRBD2. The CDR3 has 18 amino acids. V gave up 0 bases and J gave up 1 base; unmatched junction bases: 8. The germline V gene has CDR1 ENHRY and CDR2 SYGVKD. The DNA for the CDR3 is TGTGCCATCAGTGAGTCGAGTCTAGCGGGGGGAAAATCCTACGAGCAGTACTTC. Amino acids: CAISESSLAGGKSYEQYF.

J is TRBJ2-2 and V is TRBV5-1; 8 nucleotides agree with TRBD1. The trim removed 4 bases at V and 4 bases at J, leaving 9 bases unmatched. Per germline, CDR1 SGHRS and CDR2 YFSETQ. The CDR3 loop spans 16 amino acids. The CDR3 sequence is CASSRETGVRTGELFF. The CDR3 DNA follows: TGCGCCAGCAGCCGAGAGACAGGGGTCCGCACCGGGGAGCTGTTTTTT.

The V gene is TRBV6-5, the J gene TRBJ1-4, with D tentatively TRBD1 (5 bases). CDR3 size: 14 residues. The germline V and J ends were trimmed by 5 bases and 4 bases, with 11 bases remaining between them. The germline V gene encodes CDR1 MNHEY and CDR2 SVGAGI. As DNA, the CDR3 is TGTGCCAGCAGTCGACAGTCAATTAATGAAAAACTGTTTTTT. Encoded protein: CASSRQSINEKLFF.

This clone was observed a handful of times. The chain couples TRBV3-1 (or the pseudogene TRBV3-2) to TRBJ2-4; D ambiguous. From germline, CDR1 is LGHDT and CDR2 YNNKEL (reference sequence). The V and J ends lost 4 bases and 4 bases respectively, with 2 bases between them. The CDR3 extends over 11 amino acids. The CDR3 region has the DNA TGTGCCAGCAGCCCTAAAAACATTCAGTACTTC. Translated: CASSPKNIQYF.

The J gene is TRBJ2-7, the V gene TRBV5-1, with TRBD1 identical over 7 bases. The CDR3 loop spans 17 amino acids. CDR1 is SGHRS and CDR2 is YFSETQ in the germline V gene. V lost 0 bases and J lost 3; bases outside the gene matches: 12. The CDR3 protein is CASSLGQGSLFGYEQYF. The CDR3 DNA follows: TGCGCCAGCAGCTTGGGACAGGGAAGTTTGTTCGGCTACGAGCAGTACTTC.

The gene calls are TRBV27 and TRBJ2-2; no reliable D call. The CDR3 consists of 12 residues. In germline, CDR1 is MNHEY, CDR2 SMNVEV (reference sequence). The V end lost 5 bases, the J end lost 7 bases, and 8 bases lay between the germline ends. The CDR3 loop is CASSPPVGELFF. Here the CDR3 DNA reads TGTGCCAGCAGTCCCCCGGTCGGGGAGCTGTTTTTT.

The chain has TRBV30 and TRBJ1-1; D remains unclear. The CDR3 sequence is 12 residues long. Per germline, CDR1 GTSNPN and CDR2 SVGIG (reference sequence). The V gene lost 5 bases and the J gene lost 7 bases, with 14 bases spanning the gap. The CDR3 DNA is TGTGCCTGGGCGGTTGTCTTACGTGAAGCTTTCTTT. It specifies CAWAVVLREAFF.

The V gene is TRBV19, the J gene TRBJ2-1; D might be TRBD1 (5 bases). Germline values: CDR1 LNHDA, CDR2 SQIVND (reference sequence). With 7 bases removed from V and 4 bases from J, the gap between germline ends came to 11 bases. This CDR3 comprises 13 residues. CDR3 amino acids: CASMGQPYNEQFF. The CDR3 DNA reads TGTGCCAGTATGGGGCAACCTTACAATGAGCAGTTCTTC.

This chain joins TRBV15 and TRBJ1-1, with D unclear. Trimming left V 3 bases short and J 0 bases short, with 8 bases between. Looked up from germline, CDR1 is LNHNV and CDR2 is YYDKDF (reference sequence). The length of the CDR3 is 14 residues. In DNA form, the CDR3 reads TGTGCCACCAGCAGCTCACAGATGAACACTGAAGCTTTCTTT. This translates into CATSSSQMNTEAFF.

The chain combines TRBV7-9 with TRBJ1-5; the D gene is possibly TRBD1 (5 bases). The V end was cut by 5 bases, the J end by 6 bases, with 11 bases between. This CDR3 spans 13 amino acids. Germline V gene lookup returns CDR1 SEHNR and CDR2 FQNEAQ (reference sequence). The CDR3 here is CASSPQGFQPQHF. The CDR3 DNA reads as TGTGCCAGCAGCCCGCAGGGATTTCAGCCCCAGCATTTT.

The gene calls are TRBV4-2 and TRBJ2-2; unclear D gene. Trimming shortened V by 4 bases and J by 2 bases, and 8 bases separated the two germline ends. CDR1 is LGHNA and CDR2 is YNFKEQ in the germline V gene. This CDR3 has 14 residues. The CDR3 is CASSPPPNTGELFF. DNA of the CDR3: TGTGCCAGCAGCCCCCCTCCTAACACCGGGGAGCTGTTTTTT.

V gene TRBV29-1 combines with J gene TRBJ1-3; D ambiguous. The CDR3 sequence is 15 residues long. Germline CDR1 reads SQVTM; CDR2 reads ANQGSEA. The ends were cut back, 0 bases at V and 4 bases at J, with 13 bases in the middle. The CDR3 sequence is CSVEDYARGGNTIYF. In DNA form, the CDR3 reads TGCAGCGTTGAAGATTACGCCCGAGGCGGAAACACCATATATTTT.